One sample yielded the 21 T cell receptor beta chains listed below, sequenced in a study of molecular identifiers for immune sequencing clone quantification. Using its own MiXCR run on the PCR reads, TCRdb lists one record per CDR3 protein. The table includes 460,000 or so distinct CDR3 sequences, about a fifth detected once. The sequenced sample was naive CD8+ T cells from blood, with Jurkat cell RNA spiked in. Subset defined: FACS-sorted CD8+CD4-CCR7+CD45RA+ naive T cells. The receptors derive from a human donor in good health. Some libraries in this study had Jurkat cell RNA spiked in.

This clonotype appeared a few times. The rearrangement links TRBV5-4 to TRBJ2-7; 7 bases are a match to TRBD1. The V gene end was trimmed by 4 bases and the J gene end by 1 base; junction bases not matched to a gene: 8. This CDR3 is 15 amino acids long. Per germline, CDR1 SGHNT and CDR2 YYREEE (reference sequence). Here the CDR3 DNA reads TGTGCCAGCAGCCTGACAGGGTCGCGATCCTACGAGCAGTACTTC. Translated: CASSLTGSRSYEQYF.

In its sample, this clonotype was seen a few times. The V call is TRBV12-3 or TRBV12-4, the J call TRBJ2-5; D might be TRBD2 (5 bases). The CDR3 sequence is 17 residues long. Trimming left V 1 base short and J 3 bases short, with 18 bases between. The CDR3, as DNA: TGTGCCAGCAGTTTAGACAAACCTAGCTGGGGAGAAGAGACCCAGTACTTC. Translating it yields CASSLDKPSWGEETQYF.

This clonotype was observed a handful of times. V is TRBV7-9 and J is TRBJ2-2, with 8 bases matching TRBD2. This CDR3 spans 18 amino acids. Germline CDR1 SEHNR, CDR2 FQNEAQ (reference sequence). Trimming at V came to 3 bases and at J to 5 bases, leaving 14 bases not matched to a gene. The CDR3 DNA follows: TGTGCCAGCAGCTTCCTTCACCGACTTGCGGGAGGAACCGGGGAGCTGTTTTTT. Amino acid sequence: CASSFLHRLAGGTGELFF.

This clonotype has only a few counts. CDR3 loop: CASSTRELAGSTGELFF. The CDR3 DNA is TGTGCCAGCAGCACCCGCGAACTAGCGGGAAGCACCGGGGAGCTGTTTTTT. The V gene is TRBV7-9, the J gene TRBJ2-2, with TRBD2 matching over 10 bases. Germline V gene sequence: CDR1 SEHNR, CDR2 FQNEAQ (reference sequence). The CDR3 contains 17 residues. V gave up 5 bases and J gave up 4 bases; unmatched junction bases: 10.

In this sample, this clonotype turned up many times. The rearrangement uses TRBV19 and TRBJ2-7; perhaps TRBD2 as D (7 bases). V dropped 5 bases and J dropped 4 bases, with 15 bases sitting between them. The V gene's germline CDR1 is LNHDA and CDR2 SQIVND (reference sequence). This CDR3 has 14 residues. The CDR3 region has the DNA TGTGCCAGTAGTGGGCGGGGGCGCGCTTACGAGCAGTACTTC. Protein: CASSGRGRAYEQYF.

Many counts were recorded for this clonotype. V is TRBV5-5 and J is TRBJ1-5, with unresolved D. The CDR3 is 15 amino acids. CDR1 and CDR2 (germline): SGHKS, YYEKEE (reference sequence). The germline V and J ends were trimmed by 2 bases and 5 bases, with 14 bases remaining between them. CDR3 coding DNA: TGTGCCAGCAGCTTAATAGGAGAGGTACATCAGCCCCAGCATTTT. Amino acid sequence: CASSLIGEVHQPQHF.

V usage is TRBV19 and J usage is TRBJ1-5; TRBD1 aligns across 8 bases. J lost 1 base, V lost 8 bases, and 4 bases had no gene match. CDR1 and CDR2 from the germline V gene are LNHDA and SQIVND (reference sequence). The length of the CDR3 is 14 residues. CDR3 region: CASDTGGSNQPQHF. The CDR3 bases are TGTGCCAGTGATACAGGGGGGAGCAATCAGCCCCAGCATTTT.

For this clonotype: This may arise from a read error, as a much more abundant clone is one base away. V gene TRBV12-3 or TRBV12-4 combines with J gene TRBJ2-1; 8 bases are a match to TRBD2. The CDR3 extends over 17 amino acids. The CDR3 is CVSSSGAPGLGGMEQFF. The CDR3 DNA sequence: TGTGTCAGCAGCTCCGGCGCCCCGGGACTAGGGGGGATGGAGCAGTTCTTC.

This clonotype was found a few times. This chain links TRBV19 with TRBJ2-3, with D possibly matching TRBD1 (6 bases). CDR1 is LNHDA and CDR2 is SQIVND in the germline V gene (reference sequence). CDR3 length: 16 amino acids. V lost 2 bases and J lost 2, with 14 bases in between. The CDR3 bases are TGTGCCAGTAGTATAAAGGACAGATTAATCACAGATACGCAGTATTTT. This codes for CASSIKDRLITDTQYF.

This clonotype was seen ten or more times. The gene calls are TRBV7-6 and TRBJ1-4; possibly TRBD1 for D (5 bases). Germline V gene sequence: CDR1 SGHVS, CDR2 FNYEAQ. This CDR3 comprises 17 residues. Trimming took 1 base from V and 7 from J, leaving 19 bases between them. CDR3 DNA sequence: TGTGCCAGCAGCTTAGGTGACGGAACCCCTGGGGGTGAAAAACTGTTTTTT. It encodes CASSLGDGTPGGEKLFF.

This clonotype was recorded many times. The chain couples TRBV2 to TRBJ2-7; D is undetermined. The germline V gene has CDR1 SNHLY and CDR2 FYNNEI. V was cut by 6 bases and J by 5 bases, with 11 bases left in between. The CDR3 runs to 12 residues. The CDR3 bases are TGTGCCAGCAGGACTCAAGAAAACGAGCAGTACTTC. This encodes CASRTQENEQYF.

This clonotype was detected only a few times. The chain combines TRBV7-9 with TRBJ2-1; 9 nucleotides agree with TRBD2. This CDR3 has 15 residues. J lost 6 bases, V lost 1 base, and 4 bases had no gene match. Germline values: CDR1 SEHNR, CDR2 FQNEAQ (reference sequence). The CDR3 loop reads CASSLVPAGGNEQFF. The CDR3 DNA reads as TGTGCCAGCAGCTTAGTTCCAGCGGGGGGCAATGAGCAGTTCTTC.

The chain employs TRBV6-2 or TRBV6-3 and TRBJ2-1; possible D gene TRBD2, 5 bases. Trimming removed 8 bases at V and 1 base at J, with 9 bases between. The CDR3 runs to 13 residues. Germline V gives CDR1 MNHEY, CDR2 SVGEGT. The CDR3 here is CASRGESYNEQFF. The DNA for the CDR3 is TGTGCCAGCCGGGGTGAGTCCTACAATGAGCAGTTCTTC.

This clonotype was counted many times. The V call is TRBV7-9, the J call TRBJ2-2; no definite D call. The CDR3 runs 14 residues. Trimming shortened V by 2 bases and J by 4 bases, and 8 bases separated the two germline ends. Germline CDR1 reads SEHNR; CDR2 reads FQNEAQ (reference sequence). Written as DNA, the CDR3 is TGTGCCAGCAGCTTAACGGAGATCACCGGGGAGCTGTTTTTT. Translating it yields CASSLTEITGELFF.

In regard to this clonotype: A much larger clone differs by one base, so this may be a read error. J is TRBJ2-3 and V is TRBV27; D is perhaps TRBD2 (5 bases). The CDR3 contains 15 residues. V was shortened by 2 bases and J by 4 bases, with 13 bases between the two germline ends. In germline, CDR1 is MNHEY, CDR2 SMNVEV (reference sequence). The CDR3 here is CASSLAGRASDTQYF. The CDR3 DNA sequence: TGTGCCAGCAGTTTAGCGGGTCGGGCATCAGATACGCAGTATTTT.

The chain combines TRBV7-6 with TRBJ2-7; D is unclear. CDR1 is SGHVS and CDR2 is FNYEAQ in the germline V gene. V lost 1 base, J lost 9 bases, and 19 bases lay in between. This CDR3 spans 15 amino acids. CDR3 nucleotide sequence: TGTGCCAGCAGCTTAGATGCGGCGCAGGTGGCTGGGCAGTACTTC. Amino acid sequence: CASSLDAAQVAGQYF.

In its sample, this clonotype was seen many times. The chain combines TRBV27 with TRBJ1-1, with D hard to call. Germline V gene data show CDR1 as MNHEY and CDR2 as SMNVEV (reference sequence). This CDR3 spans 15 amino acids. With 0 bases removed from V and 1 base from J, the gap between germline ends came to 9 bases. The CDR3 region is CASSLSAVRNTEAFF. CDR3 nucleotides: TGTGCCAGCAGTTTATCGGCAGTACGGAACACTGAAGCTTTCTTT.

This clonotype has more than one count but fewer than ten. The junction and the germline gene differ at one end; a read error may be behind it. The chain has TRBV20-1 and TRBJ2-7; D uncertain. The CDR3 sequence is 14 residues long. The germline gives CDR1 DFQATT, CDR2 SNEGSKA (reference sequence). The CDR3 DNA follows: TGCAGTGCTATTGATAGGTTAGACTCCGACGAGCAGTACTTC. Residues: CSAIDRLDSDEQYF.

V usage is TRBV7-6 and J usage is TRBJ2-1; D call uncertain. The CDR3 loop spans 15 amino acids. Germline V gene lookup returns CDR1 SGHVS and CDR2 FNYEAQ. Trimming pared 3 bases from V and 12 bases from J, leaving 21 bases between. The CDR3 region is CASSFGDAITDGQFF. The CDR3 DNA reads as TGTGCCAGCAGCTTCGGAGACGCCATTACCGATGGGCAGTTCTTC.

This chain links TRBV7-3 with TRBJ1-3; 7 bases align to TRBD1. The length of the CDR3 is 15 residues. CDR1 SGHTA and CDR2 FQGTGA come from the germline V gene. Losses at the gene ends were 5 bases for V and 2 bases for J; bases not matched to a gene: 6. CDR3 nucleotide sequence: TGTGCCAGCAGCCCTGACAGGGTTGCTGGAAACACCATATATTTT. Its translation: CASSPDRVAGNTIYF.

Of note for this clonotype: A much larger clone lies one base from this, so it may be a read error. This chain links TRBV5-6 with TRBJ2-3, with TRBD1 matching 7 bases. The CDR3 spans 17 residues. Germline assignment: CDR1 SGHDT and CDR2 YYEEEE. Trimming cost V 0 bases and J 2 bases; bases outside gene matches: 9. The CDR3 coding sequence is TGTGCCAGCAGCTTGGGCCGGGACAGCGGATACACAGATACGCAGTATTTT. Translated, it gives CASSLGRDSGYTDTQYF.